This T cell receptor beta chain was sequenced in a study of CD8+ T cells in alopecia areata. RNA was extracted and reverse transcribed into cDNA as the sequencing template. Repertoires were generated with immunoSEQ multiplex PCR, while TCRdb's copy carries only in-frame clones and drops some. The sample lists almost 250,000 clones; under 80% were seen once. Lesional scalp punch biopsies and peripheral blood were collected from alopecia areata patients. Germline V gene data show CDR1 as MNHEY and CDR2 as SVGAGI. The V end was cut by 8 bases, the J end by 4 bases, with 9 bases between. This CDR3 is built from 13 residues.

The TCR was taken from a human donor with alopecia areata. The chain joins TRBV6-5 to TRBJ2-6, with D unclear. The sequencing here drew on CD4+ T cells sorted from blood, taken at week 0. The DNA of the CDR3 is TGTGCCAGCTCCCCCCGGGGGGCCAACGTCCTGACTTTC. Encoded protein: CASSPRGANVLTF.